This T cell receptor beta chain comes out of a study of shared clonotypes between healthy human individuals. Sorted-subset replicate PCR reactions were performed with approximately 200 ng DNA, corresponding to about 30,000 T cell genomes. Study processing details: Quality scores were absent from the junction-only immunoSEQ sequences, so filtering differed. Data came from immunoSEQ multiplex PCR; TCRdb stores just in-frame clones and leaves some out. Clone size and V and J calls were adopted from that table, with D and trimming inferred from the DNA. The top ten hold roughly 0.35% of the sample, which has roughly 1,500,000 clones, about 98.5% seen once. Study-wide findings and caveats: Large depth notwithstanding, sorted-subset sequencing proved incomplete by rarefaction. Naive subsets generally had larger estimated richness than memory subsets.

Trimming shortened V by 8 bases and J by 7 bases, and 18 bases separated the two germline ends. Germline values: CDR1 MDHEN, CDR2 SYDVKM. This CDR3 contains 14 residues. Note on this clone: Its target is unknown.

The sample comprised naive CD4+ T cells sorted from blood. Specified subset: CD45RA+ positively selected. J is TRBJ1-5 and V is TRBV28; D may be TRBD1 (5 bases). This receptor was obtained from a man aged 25 to 40 in good health. The CDR3 protein is CASLSGAHGQPQHF. CDR3 nucleotide sequence: TGTGCCAGCCTTTCTGGGGCGCATGGCCAGCCCCAGCATTTT.